The sequence of this T cell receptor (beta chain) was determined in a study of T cells after yellow fever vaccination. Study conclusions and caveats: Abundant bulk-derived clonotypes could contaminate FACS-sorted repertoires. When the response was secondary, it was weaker but reached its peak faster, day 5 versus 15.

Between the trimmed V and J ends, which lost 0 bases and 10 bases, there was a span of 11 bases. The CDR3 contains 13 residues. The V gene's germline CDR1 is SGHTA and CDR2 FQGNSA. The 5'RACE template-switching step produced TCR cDNA and added a universal primer site and UMIs. TCRdb reprocessed the 5' RACE reads via MiXCR and lists one record per CDR3 protein. The sample lists fewer than 350,000 distinct CDR3 sequences, about 4.5% occurring once. This clonotype was counted at least ten times. What it binds is not known. Sequences were derived from PBMCs, sampled 15 days after the yellow fever booster vaccination. The source of this sequence is a man between 18 and 35 years old who received the YFV17D yellow fever vaccine. V and J are TRBV7-2 and TRBJ2-3; D is unresolved. This CDR3 reads CASSLAGSGSQYF. In nucleotides, the CDR3 is TGTGCCAGCAGCTTAGCTGGTTCCGGGTCGCAGTATTTT.